These 23 T cell receptor beta chains were sequenced from one sample in a study of shared clonotypes between healthy human individuals. TCRdb keeps only in-frame clones here, not all; method: immunoSEQ multiplex PCR. The sample includes about 480,000 clones, almost 80% of them seen just once. The sample comprised PBMCs. The receptors originated from a middle-aged woman in good health. Some clones in this sample may be carry-over from other donors' samples.

This clone was detected ten times or more. In the same sample, other DNA sequences code for this CDR3. V is TRBV4-3 and J is TRBJ2-7; D is possibly TRBD2 (5 bases). Germline values: CDR1 LGHNA, CDR2 YSLEER. This CDR3 is built from 13 residues. The V end lost 1 base, the J end lost 4 bases, and 8 bases lay between the germline ends. CDR3 in amino acids: CASSQGTGYEQYF. The CDR3 DNA reads as TGCGCCAGCAGCCAAGGGACTGGATACGAGCAGTACTTC.

This clone was detected once. V gene TRBV4-2 combines with J gene TRBJ2-7; 10 bases match TRBD2. This CDR3 is 15 amino acids long. Germline CDR1 and CDR2: LGHNA and YNFKEQ. With 1 base clipped from V and 0 bases from J, the junction kept 0 bases outside the gene matches. The CDR3 loop is CASSQGLAGSYEQYF. DNA of the CDR3: TGTGCCAGCAGCCAAGGACTAGCGGGCTCCTACGAGCAGTACTTC.

CDR3 sequence reads: CASSHEPGLAGLSPRGAQYF. CDR3 DNA sequence: TGTGCCAGCAGCCACGAACCGGGACTAGCGGGACTATCCCCGCGGGGGGCGCAGTATTTT. The genes are TRBV4-2 and TRBJ2-3, with 13 nucleotides matching TRBD2. Germline lookup yields CDR1 LGHNA and CDR2 YNFKEQ. The V and J ends lost 3 bases and 10 bases, in that order; junction bases with no gene match: 22. This CDR3 is 20 amino acids long.

The J gene is TRBJ1-1, the V gene TRBV19; 7 bases align to TRBD1. V was clipped by 1 base and J by 1 base; unmatched bases: 0. The CDR3 has 14 amino acids. Germline V gene sequence: CDR1 LNHDA, CDR2 SQIVND (reference sequence). CDR3 protein: CASSIGQGNTEAFF. In DNA, the CDR3 is TGTGCCAGTAGTATAGGACAGGGGAACACTGAAGCTTTCTTT.

The chain joins TRBV6-4 to TRBJ2-7, with 9 bases aligning to TRBD2. The CDR3 runs to 16 residues. CDR1 and CDR2 from the germline V gene are MRHNA and SNTAGT. V shed 0 bases and J 4 bases; nucleotides not matched to a gene: 7. This chain's CDR3 is CASSDSASGKIYEQYF. CDR3 DNA sequence: TGTGCCAGCAGTGACTCGGCTAGCGGGAAGATATACGAGCAGTACTTC.

This clone occurred many times. This sample also contains other DNA sequences that code for the same CDR3. V gene TRBV15 combines with J gene TRBJ1-2; the match to TRBD1 covers 7 bases. Germline CDR1 and CDR2: LNHNV and YYDKDF (reference sequence). The CDR3 extends over 13 amino acids. V shed 6 bases and J 3 bases; nucleotides not matched to a gene: 4. The CDR3 loop reads CATSRDSYYGYTF. The DNA of the CDR3 is TGTGCCACCAGTAGGGACAGCTACTATGGCTACACCTTC.

V usage is TRBV4-3 and J usage is TRBJ2-1; 8 bases are a match to TRBD2. V was clipped by 0 bases and J by 8 bases; unmatched bases: 12. Germline V CDR1 and CDR2: LGHNA, YSLEER. The CDR3 runs 17 residues. Here the CDR3 DNA reads TGCGCCAGCAGCCAAGATTACAGCGGGAGTTTGGGGGATGAGCAGTTCTTC. It yields the protein CASSQDYSGSLGDEQFF.

This sequence joins TRBV2 and TRBJ1-4; D is unresolved. Germline CDR1 and CDR2: SNHLY and FYNNEI. The V and J ends lost 10 bases and 0 bases respectively, with 12 bases between them. CDR3 length equals 14 residues. The CDR3: CATTTLATNEKLFF. CDR3 nucleotide sequence: TGTGCCACAACAACATTAGCAACTAATGAAAAACTGTTTTTT.

V usage is TRBV28 and J usage is TRBJ1-1, with D unresolved. There are 17 residues in the CDR3. Trimming took off 7 bases at V and 4 bases at J, with 25 bases between the two ends. Germline CDR1 is MDHEN and CDR2 is SYDVKM. The CDR3 DNA follows: TGTGCCAGCACCCCACGGACGGCCTCAGGCTCTGGCACTGAAGCTTTCTTT. Its translation: CASTPRTASGSGTEAFF.

The chain uses TRBV4-3 and TRBJ2-2, with 9 bases fitting TRBD2. From germline, CDR1 is LGHNA and CDR2 YSLEER. The CDR3 sequence is 16 residues long. V lost 0 bases and J lost 4; bases outside the gene matches: 3. The CDR3 sequence: CASSQDSGSFTGELFF. CDR3 sequence (DNA): TGCGCCAGCAGCCAAGATAGCGGGAGTTTCACCGGGGAGCTGTTTTTT.

This sequence joins TRBV10-3 and TRBJ1-2; TRBD1 is a possible D gene (5 bases). Trimming stripped 0 bases from V and 9 bases from J, with 14 bases between. CDR1 and CDR2 from the germline V gene are ENHRY and SYGVKD. The length of the CDR3 is 14 residues. In DNA form, the CDR3 reads TGTGCCATCAGTGAGTCTTGGGGGGGAATCCGCTACACCTTC. This translates into CAISESWGGIRYTF.

This clone was detected once. The chain is built from TRBV7-2 and TRBJ2-2; 10 nucleotides align to TRBD2. The germline V gene encodes CDR1 SGHTA and CDR2 FQGNSA. J gave up 5 bases and V 3 bases, and 3 bases lay outside the gene matches. There are 15 residues in the CDR3. The chain's CDR3 is CASSLGLARTGELFF. The CDR3 DNA reads TGTGCCAGCAGCTTGGGACTAGCGAGAACCGGGGAGCTGTTTTTT.

The V gene is TRBV4-3, the J gene TRBJ2-7, with a weak D call TRBD2 (6 bases). The CDR3 covers 15 residues. Deletions cut 1 base from V and 6 bases from J, with 16 bases between. Germline loops: CDR1 LGHNA, CDR2 YSLEER. The CDR3 reads CASSQGTGTPFEQYF. The DNA for the CDR3 is TGCGCCAGCAGCCAAGGAACCGGGACTCCATTCGAGCAGTACTTC.

The chain combines TRBV7-8 with TRBJ2-7, with a possible D match to TRBD1 (6 bases). Trimming cost V 5 bases and J 7 bases, with 15 bases left between them. The CDR3 totals 13 residues. Germline V gene lookup returns CDR1 SGHVS and CDR2 FQNEAQ. CDR3 amino acids: CASSNHRVNEQYF. The CDR3 region has the DNA TGTGCCAGCAGCAACCACAGGGTTAATGAGCAGTACTTC.

The gene calls are TRBV7-3 and TRBJ2-1, with 10 positions matching TRBD2. V lost 2 bases to trimming and J lost 7 bases; unmatched junction nucleotides: 5. Germline values: CDR1 SGHTA, CDR2 FQGTGA. The CDR3 sequence is 15 residues long. CDR3 coding DNA: TGTGCCAGCAGCTTACTAGCGGGAGTAGTAAATGAGCAGTTCTTC. This encodes CASSLLAGVVNEQFF.

On this clone itself: With a far larger clone one base away, a read error is the likely cause. The missing conserved phenylalanine or tryptophan at the end of this CDR3 makes a read error likely. This chain joins TRBV7-3 and TRBJ2-7, with 7 bases matching TRBD1. Germline CDR1 and CDR2: SGHTA and FQGTGA. Losses at the gene ends were 5 bases for V and 4 bases for J; bases not matched to a gene: 8. The CDR3 is made up of 14 amino acids. CDR3 DNA sequence: TGTGCCAGCAGCGAGACAGGGAATGATTACGAGCAGTACCTC. Its translation is CASSETGNDYEQYL.

The chain combines TRBV6-5 with TRBJ1-1; 7 bases line up with TRBD1. The J segment lost 11 bases and the V segment lost 0 bases, leaving 3 bases of the junction unmatched. The CDR3 runs 12 residues. CDR1 is MNHEY, CDR2 SVGAGI, per germline. The CDR3: CASSYSTGHAFF. CDR3 bases: TGTGCCAGCAGTTACTCGACAGGGCATGCTTTCTTT.

This clone was observed a handful of times. The chain carries TRBV4-2 and TRBJ2-7, with 9 bases aligning to TRBD1. CDR3 length: 13 residues. Germline CDR1 is LGHNA and CDR2 is YNFKEQ. V lost 5 bases to trimming and J lost 5 bases; unmatched junction nucleotides: 4. The CDR3 here is CASSSRDRDEQYF. Here the CDR3 DNA reads TGTGCCAGCAGCAGCCGGGACAGGGACGAGCAGTACTTC.

This chain uses TRBV19 with TRBJ1-5, with D perhaps matching TRBD1 (5 bases). V gave up 6 bases and J gave up 3 bases, with 12 bases separating them. Germline V gene lookup returns CDR1 LNHDA and CDR2 SQIVND (reference sequence). This CDR3 contains 14 residues. This chain's CDR3 is CASSPRGDNQPQHF. DNA for the CDR3: TGTGCCAGTAGCCCCCGGGGGGACAATCAGCCCCAGCATTTT.

V and J are TRBV5-4 and TRBJ2-7; maybe TRBD1 (7 bases). Per the germline V gene, CDR1 is SGHNT and CDR2 is YYREEE (reference sequence). The CDR3 extends over 12 amino acids. The V and J ends lost 1 base and 6 bases respectively, with 8 bases between them. CDR3 sequence (DNA): TGTGCCAGCAGCTTGCAGGGGGGCGAGCAGTACTTC. Its translation is CASSLQGGEQYF. The variable domain in full, with the rest retrieved from reference TRBV5-4 and TRBJ2-7, is ETGVTQSPTHLIKTRGQQVTLRCSSQSGHNTVSWYQQALGQGPQFIFQYYREEENGRGNFPPRFSGLQFPNYSSELNVNALELDDSALYLCASSLQGGEQYFGPGTRLTVT.

There are many counts of this clone. The chain uses TRBV18 and TRBJ2-2, with 10 bases aligning to TRBD2. The CDR3 sequence is 15 residues long. In germline, CDR1 is KGHSH, CDR2 LQKENI. V shed 0 bases, J shed 8 bases, and the junction held 3 bases outside the gene matches. CDR3 amino acids: CASSPPTSGRGELFF. Written as DNA, the CDR3 is TGTGCCAGCTCACCACCGACTAGCGGGCGTGGGGAGCTGTTTTTT.

The chain recombines TRBV2 with TRBJ1-5, with 12 bases fitting TRBD1. V was clipped by 5 bases and J by 1 base; unmatched bases: 6. There are 17 residues in the CDR3. From germline, CDR1 is SNHLY and CDR2 FYNNEI. The CDR3 DNA reads TGTGCCAGCAGTCCCGGGACAGGGGGCTGGAGCAATCAGCCCCAGCATTTT. It codes for CASSPGTGGWSNQPQHF.

V is TRBV7-3 and J is TRBJ2-2, with 10 bases aligning to TRBD2. CDR3 length: 15 amino acids. The V segment lost 3 bases and the J segment 6 bases; nucleotides outside the gene matches: 4. CDR1 is SGHTA, CDR2 FQGTGA, per germline. CDR3: CASSFLAGEAGELFF. In nucleotides, the CDR3 is TGTGCCAGCAGCTTCCTAGCGGGAGAGGCCGGGGAGCTGTTTTTT.